Below, 27 T cell receptor beta chains from the same sample are listed, as sequenced in a study of cytomegalovirus exposure and HLA in healthy donors (dated by TCRdb to 2016 to 2017). Library generation was performed with the immunoSEQ multiplex PCR assay. A mixture of 60 forward primers for TCR Vbeta segments and 13 reverse primers for TCR Jbeta segments was used in the multiplex PCR. TCRdb retrieved this table from immuneACCESS and kept in-frame rearrangements only. Not all clones are present; in checked studies, unresolved V genes account for under half, and no reason is known for the remainder. Within this sample are around 150,000 clones, with 75% to 85% of them counted one time only. Clones ranked in the top ten supply under 4% of the sample. What was sequenced was PBMCs. These receptors were collected from a human donor in good health.

This clone was detected a few times. J is TRBJ2-3 and V is TRBV30; tentative D call: TRBD1 (6 bases). Germline values: CDR1 GTSNPN, CDR2 SVGIG (reference sequence). There are 14 residues in the CDR3. V was pared by 1 base and J by 1 base, with 9 bases between. CDR3 amino acids: CAWSAAGGTDTQYF. The CDR3 DNA is TGTGCCTGGAGTGCGGCAGGGGGCACAGATACGCAGTATTTT.

This chain joins TRBV29-1 and TRBJ1-1, with 9 nucleotides matching TRBD1. Germline CDR1 SQVTM, CDR2 ANQGSEA. There are 13 residues in the CDR3. Trimming at V came to 7 bases and at J to 4 bases, leaving 7 bases not matched to a gene. For the CDR3, the DNA is TGCAGCGGTCAGGACAGGGGAAGCACTGAAGCTTTCTTT. This sequence encodes CSGQDRGSTEAFF.

This chain connects TRBV30 to TRBJ1-6; TRBD1 is a possible D gene (5 bases). The CDR3 runs 12 residues. The V end was cut by 4 bases, the J end by 5 bases, with 6 bases between. Per germline, CDR1 GTSNPN and CDR2 SVGIG (reference sequence). CDR3 nucleotides: TGTGCCTGGACAGGGAATAATTCACCCCTCCACTTT. Its translation is CAWTGNNSPLHF.

This clone came up once. The chain joins TRBV4-3 to TRBJ1-1, with D possibly matching TRBD1 (6 bases). Germline CDR1 and CDR2: LGHNA and YSLEER. V gave up 4 bases and J gave up 3 bases, with 21 bases separating them. This CDR3 comprises 17 residues. CDR3 in amino acids: CASSLYSTGNSDTEAFF. The CDR3 DNA reads TGCGCCAGCAGCCTTTACTCTACAGGGAATTCAGACACTGAAGCTTTCTTT.

The chain recombines TRBV5-1 with TRBJ1-6, with D hard to call. This CDR3 contains 19 residues. CDR1 and CDR2 (germline): SGHRS, YFSETQ. V was clipped by 0 bases and J by 0 bases, with 16 bases between them. In nucleotides, the CDR3 is TGCGCCAGCAGCTTGGTACTTTCTACCGGGGACTCCTATAATTCACCCCTCCACTTT. It yields the protein CASSLVLSTGDSYNSPLHF.

The genes are TRBV13 and TRBJ2-7, with 14 nucleotides matching TRBD2. This CDR3 comprises 17 residues. Trimming at V came to 5 bases and at J to 1 base, leaving 7 bases not matched to a gene. Germline CDR1 and CDR2: PRHDT and FYEKMQ (reference sequence). CDR3 DNA: TGTGCCAGCAGCCTTCTCGGGACTAGCGGGAGTTCCTACGAGCAGTACTTC. Amino acids: CASSLLGTSGSSYEQYF.

V usage is TRBV6-6 and J usage is TRBJ1-4; 8 bases align to TRBD1. Germline values: CDR1 MNHNY, CDR2 SVGAGI (reference sequence). The CDR3 spans 15 residues. Trimming removed 6 bases from V and 2 bases from J; junction bases left unmatched: 5. CDR3 sequence: CASSRGLGTNEKLFF. The CDR3 bases are TGTGCCAGCAGCAGGGGGCTTGGGACTAATGAAAAACTGTTTTTT.

The rearrangement links TRBV25-1 to TRBJ1-4, with TRBD1 as a possible D gene (5 bases). V was trimmed by 4 bases and J by 4 bases, leaving 10 bases between them. In germline, CDR1 is MGHDK, CDR2 SYGVNS. The CDR3 totals 14 residues. CDR3 in amino acids: CASSVDSFNEKLFF. The DNA of the CDR3 is TGTGCCAGCAGTGTTGACAGTTTTAATGAAAAACTGTTTTTT.

The genes are TRBV11-2 and TRBJ2-6; no clear D gene. This CDR3 spans 18 amino acids. Germline CDR1 SGHAT, CDR2 FQNNGV. The V gene lost 0 bases and the J gene lost 0 bases, with 12 bases spanning the gap. CDR3 sequence (DNA): TGTGCCAGCAGCTTAGACGGAAAACTATTCTCTGGGGCCAACGTCCTGACTTTC. This encodes CASSLDGKLFSGANVLTF.

This rearrangement joins TRBV27 to TRBJ2-7; 8 bases map to TRBD1. V lost 6 bases and J lost 5; bases outside the gene matches: 3. The CDR3 consists of 12 residues. The V gene's germline CDR1 is MNHEY and CDR2 SMNVEV (reference sequence). Written as DNA, the CDR3 is TGTGCCAGCAGGAACAGGGGGGACGAGCAGTACTTC. Translating it yields CASRNRGDEQYF.

The CDR3 region has the DNA TGTGCCAGCAGATCCTCCTCTGGGGGGTATTCACCCCTCCACTTT. It is translated as CASRSSSGGYSPLHF. The chain uses TRBV6-5 and TRBJ1-6; weak D call: TRBD1 (5 bases). CDR3 size: 15 residues. Looked up from germline, CDR1 is MNHEY and CDR2 is SVGAGI. V lost 6 bases to trimming and J lost 8 bases, with 17 bases between them.

In DNA, the CDR3 is TGTGCCAGCAGCTTCCTAGCGGAGGGGAGCACAGATACGCAGTATTTT. It translates to CASSFLAEGSTDTQYF. This chain joins TRBV5-8 and TRBJ2-3, with 7 bases fitting TRBD2. CDR1 is SGHTS, CDR2 YDEGEE, per germline. J was trimmed by 0 bases and V by 2 bases; bases with no gene match: 6. The CDR3 loop spans 16 amino acids. Supplemented by reference TRBV5-8 and TRBJ2-3, the full variable domain reads EAGVTQSPTHLIKTRGQQATLRCSPISGHTSVYWYQQALGLGLQFLLWYDEGEERNRGNFPPRFSGRQFPNYSSELNVNALELEDSALYLCASSFLAEGSTDTQYFGPGTRLTVL.

The J gene is TRBJ1-1, the V gene TRBV6-5; D gene ambiguous. CDR3 length: 15 residues. V dropped 0 bases and J dropped 0 bases, with 8 bases sitting between them. The germline gives CDR1 MNHEY, CDR2 SVGAGI. The chain's CDR3 is CASSYSLQMNTEAFF. The CDR3 bases are TGTGCCAGCAGTTACTCGTTGCAGATGAACACTGAAGCTTTCTTT.

V is TRBV28 and J is TRBJ2-7, with 8 nucleotides matching TRBD2. CDR3 length: 21 residues. V shed 3 bases, J shed 1 base, and the junction held 23 bases outside the gene matches. Germline V gene data show CDR1 as MDHEN and CDR2 as SYDVKM. CDR3 sequence: CASSFPGGVIAGYTRSYEQYF. CDR3 DNA sequence: TGTGCCAGCAGTTTCCCCGGGGGGGTGATAGCGGGATACACGCGGTCCTACGAGCAGTACTTC.

This chain links TRBV30 with TRBJ2-3; D possibly corresponds to TRBD2 (6 bases). Deletions cut 2 bases from V and 6 bases from J, with 18 bases between. CDR1 is GTSNPN and CDR2 is SVGIG in the germline V gene (reference sequence). This CDR3 has 15 amino acids. The CDR3 sequence is CAWSKSGFLGDTQYF. The CDR3 DNA reads TGTGCCTGGAGTAAAAGCGGGTTCCTGGGGGATACGCAGTATTTT.

V usage is TRBV7-2 and J usage is TRBJ1-4; 8 nucleotides align to TRBD1. The germline CDR1 and CDR2 sequences are SGHTA and FQGNSA. This CDR3 is built from 15 residues. V lost 3 bases to trimming and J lost 5 bases; unmatched junction nucleotides: 5. Written as DNA, the CDR3 is TGTGCCAGCAGCTTCGGGACAGGAACAAATGAAAAACTGTTTTTT. Translating it yields CASSFGTGTNEKLFF.

This chain connects TRBV29-1 to TRBJ1-1, with 7 bases that match TRBD1. Per the germline V gene, CDR1 is SQVTM and CDR2 is ANQGSEA. The CDR3 totals 13 residues. Losses at the gene ends were 3 bases for V and 1 base for J; bases not matched to a gene: 2. CDR3 DNA sequence: TGCAGCGTTGAGGGACAGAAGAACACTGAAGCTTTCTTT. Protein product: CSVEGQKNTEAFF.

A few counts support this clone. V is TRBV5-1 and J is TRBJ2-1, with TRBD1 as a possible D gene (6 bases). The germline V gene has CDR1 SGHRS and CDR2 YFSETQ. This CDR3 has 15 amino acids. V was shortened by 4 bases and J by 8 bases, with 19 bases between the two germline ends. In nucleotides, the CDR3 is TGCGCCAGCAGCCTATCCCGGGGCCAGGGGTATGAGCAGTTCTTC. Translating it yields CASSLSRGQGYEQFF.

As to this clone: One end of the junction fails to match germline, which may point to a read error. The genes are TRBV30 and TRBJ1-2; possibly TRBD1 for D (5 bases). The CDR3 runs to 14 residues. The V gene's germline CDR1 is GTSNPN and CDR2 SVGIG (reference sequence). CDR3 protein: CAWENRGGAYGYPF. The CDR3 DNA reads TGTGCCTGGGAAAATCGGGGAGGGGCCTATGGCTACCCCTTC.

The chain couples TRBV5-4 to TRBJ2-3; unclear D gene. Germline lookup yields CDR1 SGHNT and CDR2 YYREEE (reference sequence). V was pared by 2 bases and J by 2 bases, with 3 bases between. The CDR3 spans 12 residues. The CDR3 nucleotides read TGTGCCAGCAGCTTTAACACAGATACGCAGTATTTT. Encoded protein: CASSFNTDTQYF. The full variable domain, rest sourced from reference TRBV5-4 and TRBJ2-3, is ETGVTQSPTHLIKTRGQQVTLRCSSQSGHNTVSWYQQALGQGPQFIFQYYREEENGRGNFPPRFSGLQFPNYSSELNVNALELDDSALYLCASSFNTDTQYFGPGTRLTVL.

This clone is a singleton in its sample. The chain uses TRBV29-1 and TRBJ2-5; 7 nucleotides line up with TRBD1. Germline lookup yields CDR1 SQVTM and CDR2 ANQGSEA. The trim removed 6 bases at V and 5 bases at J, leaving 6 bases unmatched. The CDR3 covers 12 residues. The CDR3: CSVQGQGETQYF. The CDR3 region has the DNA TGCAGCGTACAGGGGCAGGGCGAGACCCAGTACTTC.

The chain combines TRBV7-9 with TRBJ1-2; D uncertain. The CDR3 covers 14 residues. From germline, CDR1 is SEHNR and CDR2 FQNEAQ (reference sequence). V was pared by 2 bases and J by 4 bases, with 11 bases between. This CDR3 is CASSLSREFYGYTF. CDR3 sequence (DNA): TGTGCCAGCAGCTTAAGTAGGGAGTTCTATGGCTACACCTTC.

The chain employs TRBV6-4 and TRBJ2-2; possible D gene TRBD2, 5 bases. Germline lookup yields CDR1 MRHNA and CDR2 SNTAGT. This CDR3 comprises 15 residues. Between the trimmed V and J ends, which lost 5 bases and 6 bases, there was a span of 16 bases. CDR3 in amino acids: CASSPPGWPSGELFF. The CDR3 coding sequence is TGTGCCAGCAGTCCTCCGGGATGGCCGTCCGGGGAGCTGTTTTTT.

The genes are TRBV4-3 and TRBJ2-7, with 12 bases that match TRBD1. CDR1 LGHNA and CDR2 YSLEER come from the germline V gene. V was pared by 0 bases and J by 6 bases, with 9 bases of the junction left unmatched. The CDR3 runs to 17 residues. In DNA form, the CDR3 reads TGCGCCAGCAGCCAAGAAAGTTTGGGACAGGGGGCAGGCGAGCAGTACTTC. Its translation is CASSQESLGQGAGEQYF.

The chain links TRBV28 to TRBJ1-2, with a possible D match to TRBD1 (6 bases). Germline assignment: CDR1 MDHEN and CDR2 SYDVKM. The CDR3 contains 13 residues. V gave up 10 bases and J gave up 4 bases, with 16 bases separating them. The chain's CDR3 is CATRTVNLYGYTF. CDR3 in DNA: TGTGCCACTCGGACAGTCAACCTCTATGGCTACACCTTC.

This sequence joins TRBV2 and TRBJ1-2; TRBD1 is a possible D gene (5 bases). Germline loops: CDR1 SNHLY, CDR2 FYNNEI. Between the trimmed V and J ends, which lost 5 bases and 2 bases, there was a span of 9 bases. The CDR3 totals 13 residues. For the CDR3, the DNA is TGTGCCAGCAGTAGGGGCGCCAACTATGGCTACACCTTC. Protein product: CASSRGANYGYTF.

With regard to this clone: The sample holds other DNA sequences that translate to the same CDR3. The CDR3 loop reads CASKIVLPPSHYGYTF. CDR3 in DNA: TGTGCCAGCAAGATCGTCCTCCCTCCGAGCCACTATGGCTACACCTTC. The chain couples TRBV25-1 to TRBJ1-2; D is unresolved. The CDR3 is made up of 16 amino acids. V was cut by 7 bases and J by 3 bases, with 21 bases left in between. Germline values: CDR1 MGHDK, CDR2 SYGVNS.